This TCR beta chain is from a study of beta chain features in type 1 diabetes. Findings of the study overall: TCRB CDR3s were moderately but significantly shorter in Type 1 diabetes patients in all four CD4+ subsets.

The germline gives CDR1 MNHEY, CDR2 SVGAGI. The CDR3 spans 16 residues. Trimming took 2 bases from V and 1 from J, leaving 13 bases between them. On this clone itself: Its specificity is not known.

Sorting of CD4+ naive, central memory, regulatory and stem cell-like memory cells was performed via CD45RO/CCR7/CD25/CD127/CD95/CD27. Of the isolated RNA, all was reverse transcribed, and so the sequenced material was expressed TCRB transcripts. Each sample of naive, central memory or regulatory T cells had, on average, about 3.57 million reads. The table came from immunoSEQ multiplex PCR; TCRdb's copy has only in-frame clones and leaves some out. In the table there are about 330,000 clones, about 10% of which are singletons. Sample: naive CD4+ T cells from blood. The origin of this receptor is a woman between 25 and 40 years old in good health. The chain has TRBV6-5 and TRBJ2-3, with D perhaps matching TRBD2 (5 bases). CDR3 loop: CASSYPSGRGTDTQYF. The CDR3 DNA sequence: TGTGCCAGCAGTTACCCCAGCGGAAGGGGCACAGATACGCAGTATTTT.